This T cell receptor beta chain was recovered during a study of lymphopenia after photon versus proton radiotherapy. Study outcomes and limitations: A bigger post-nadir fall in TCR diversity correlated inversely with survival time in deceased patients. Oligoclonal CD8+ Temra expansion after nadir drove photon patients' diversity drop. Authors raise, but do not show, better survival with proton therapy. Photon-treated patients lost naive T cells and TCR diversity; proton-treated stayed stable.

In regard to this clone: Antigen specificity is unknown.

This CDR3 comprises 14 residues. Germline assignment: CDR1 SQVTM and CDR2 ANQGSEA. V lost 6 bases and J lost 2, with 14 bases in between. Sequencing used immunoSEQ multiplex PCR; TCRdb keeps in-frame clones, though not all of them. The top ten clones hold roughly 19% of a sample with some 25,000 clones, roughly 90% of them seen once. V is TRBV29-1 and J is TRBJ2-4, with D hard to call. The TCR was taken from a man aged 45-60 years with gastric cancer. This material consisted of peripheral blood, taken from a patient treated with photon-based radiotherapy. As DNA, the CDR3 is TGCAGCGTGTCACCCTCGGGTTCCAAAAACATTCAGTACTTC. Translation: CSVSPSGSKNIQYF.